This TCR beta chain is from a study of blood T cell repertoires in COVID-19. About the research overall: The origin of the acute and convalescent COVID-19 samples was the United States, Italy and Spain. Sources were T cells, B-cell-depleted T cells, or PBMCs; the material itself was cDNA or gDNA.

Original data processing: Amplification with reference gene primers provided the estimates of nucleated cell counts. Data came from immunoSEQ multiplex PCR; TCRdb stores just in-frame clones and leaves some out. The DNA gave D and trimming, while V, J and clone size come from that table. The profile shows 100,000 to 150,000 clones, roughly 83% of them singletons. The CDR3 length is 15 residues. CDR1 and CDR2 (germline): LNHDA, SQIVND (reference sequence). V dropped 5 bases and J dropped 2 bases, with 15 bases sitting between them. The source material was peripheral blood. This chain links TRBV19 with TRBJ1-2; D ambiguous. This TCR derives from a woman in her 30s who had recovered from COVID-19. CDR3 residues: CASSPSGASNYGYTF. The CDR3 nucleotides are TGTGCCAGTAGTCCCTCGGGAGCTTCAAACTATGGCTACACCTTC.